The rows below give T cell receptor beta chains drawn from one sample of a study of spatial heterogeneity in lung cancer. TCRdb reprocessed the 5' RACE reads with MiXCR, giving one entry per CDR3 protein. The sample carries tens of thousands of distinct CDR3 sequences, roughly 12% recorded once. The material was PBMCs, obtained at surgery. Receptor source: a male donor with early-stage non-small cell lung cancer. CDR3s include the opening cysteine and the closing phenylalanine or tryptophan. The D gene is left open where the match is weak. A row's size may be missing; if present it is once, few, many or a size class.

TRBV4-3	TRBJ1-5	NA	NA	CASSQDAGWQPQHF	TGCGCCAGCAGCCAAGACGCAGGGTGGCAGCCCCAGCATTTT
TRBV25-1	TRBJ2-7	few	NA	CASTGLGGNSEQYF	TGTGCCAGCACTGGGCTAGGGGGGAACTCCGAGCAGTACTTC
TRBV6-6	TRBJ1-2	few	TRBD1	CASSVTGDYTF	TGTGCCAGCAGCGTTACAGGGGACTACACCTTC
TRBV20-1	TRBJ2-1	few	NA	CSARRPNNEQFF	TGCAGTGCTAGACGGCCAAACAATGAGCAGTTCTTC
TRBV19	TRBJ2-1	few	NA	CASSIYQGEQFF	TGTGCCAGTAGTATCTATCAGGGTGAGCAGTTCTTC
TRBV2	TRBJ2-7	NA	TRBD1	CASISDRPGNYEQYF	TGTGCCAGCATTTCGGACAGGCCGGGGAACTACGAGCAGTACTTC
TRBV5-1	TRBJ1-5	few	NA	CASSPDGQGNQPQHF	TGCGCCAGCAGCCCGGACGGACAAGGCAATCAGCCCCAGCATTTT
TRBV3-1	TRBJ1-1	NA	NA	CASSQAESGNTEAFF	TGTGCCAGCAGCCAAGCGGAGTCAGGGAACACTGAAGCTTTCTTT
TRBV6-5	TRBJ1-2	NA	TRBD1	CASSRDRGNYGYTF	TGTGCCAGCAGCCGGGACAGGGGCAACTATGGCTACACCTTC
TRBV7-2	TRBJ1-2	few	NA	CASSLLLDYTF	TGTGCCAGCAGCTTACTGTTGGACTACACCTTC
TRBV20-1	TRBJ1-6	NA	NA	CSAQDRSSYNSPLHF	TGCAGTGCACAGGACCGGAGCTCCTATAATTCACCCCTCCACTTT
TRBV7-7	TRBJ2-2	NA	NA	CASSLASRSGELFF	TGTGCTAGCAGCTTAGCGAGCCGGTCAGGGGAGCTGTTTTTT
TRBV28	TRBJ2-7	NA	NA	CASSSWTERYEQYF	TGTGCCAGCAGTTCCTGGACAGAAAGGTACGAGCAGTACTTC
TRBV5-6	TRBJ1-5	few	NA	CASSHREFNQPQHF	TGTGCCAGCAGCCACAGGGAATTCAATCAGCCCCAGCATTTT
TRBV29-1	TRBJ2-7	NA	NA	CSVFRVSTYEQYF	TGCAGCGTTTTCAGGGTCTCCACCTACGAGCAGTACTTC
TRBV20-1	TRBJ1-5	many	NA	CSAREGGMSNQPQHF	TGCAGTGCTAGAGAGGGGGGAATGAGCAATCAGCCCCAGCATTTT
TRBV20-1	TRBJ2-1	few	NA	CSARKPLYPEQFF	TGCAGTGCTAGAAAACCCCTTTATCCGGAGCAGTTCTTC
TRBV20-1	TRBJ2-6	many	NA	CSARDAAGRTLSGANVLTF	TGCAGTGCTAGAGATGCGGCAGGGAGGACTCTCTCTGGGGCCAACGTCCTGACTTTC
TRBV28	TRBJ1-2	few	NA	CASTKGGPSSSYTF	TGTGCCAGCACCAAAGGCGGTCCCTCCTCTAGCTACACCTTC
TRBV5-1	TRBJ1-2	few	NA	CASSSDGGYGYTF	TGCGCCAGCAGCAGTGACGGAGGCTATGGCTACACCTTC
TRBV7-2	TRBJ2-1	NA	NA	CASSTAGYEQFF	TGTGCCAGCAGCACCGCTGGTTATGAGCAGTTCTTC
TRBV7-2	TRBJ2-2	few	NA	CASSMTGGLETGELFF	TGTGCCAGCAGCATGACAGGAGGGCTGGAGACCGGGGAGCTGTTTTTT
TRBV27	TRBJ2-2	few	TRBD2	CASSEGLRLGELFF	TGTGCCAGCAGTGAGGGACTACGACTCGGGGAGCTGTTTTTT
TRBV9	TRBJ2-1	few	NA	CASSASSVSYNEQFF	TGTGCCAGCAGCGCGTCTAGTGTCTCCTACAATGAGCAGTTCTTC
TRBV20-1	TRBJ1-6	NA	NA	CSARIRDRPNSPLHF	TGCAGTGCTAGAATTCGCGACAGGCCAAATTCACCCCTCCACTTT
TRBV6-2/TRBV6-3	TRBJ2-4	NA	NA	CASSYVGDSQYF	TGTGCCAGCAGTTACGTGGGGGATTCTCAGTACTTC
TRBV3-1	TRBJ1-4	many	TRBD1	CASSQDPVTRGQNEKLFF	TGTGCCAGCAGCCAAGATCCGGTAACCAGGGGGCAGAATGAAAAACTGTTTTTT
TRBV6-2/TRBV6-3	TRBJ2-3	NA	NA	CASSSLRTQYF	TGTGCCAGCAGTTCCCTTCGAACGCAGTATTTT
TRBV4-3	TRBJ1-1	many	NA	CASSQEIGVNTEAFF	TGCGCCAGCAGCCAAGAGATAGGGGTGAACACTGAAGCTTTCTTT
TRBV14	TRBJ2-5	NA	TRBD1	CASSQAPKGAPQETQYF	TGTGCCAGCAGCCAAGCACCGAAGGGGGCACCTCAAGAGACCCAGTACTTC
TRBV20-1	TRBJ1-1	many	NA	CTVWAGVNTEAFF	TGCACCGTATGGGCGGGAGTGAACACTGAAGCTTTCTTT
TRBV7-9	TRBJ2-2	NA	NA	CATPKPANTGELFF	TGTGCCACCCCGAAACCTGCGAACACCGGGGAGCTGTTTTTT
TRBV5-4	TRBJ2-7	NA	NA	CASSLGAGAYEQYF	TGTGCCAGCAGCTTGGGTGCAGGGGCCTACGAGCAGTACTTC
TRBV29-1	TRBJ2-3	many	NA	CSGLGYRVTDTQYF	TGCAGCGGGTTGGGTTACCGGGTCACAGATACGCAGTATTTT
TRBV7-8	TRBJ2-7	NA	TRBD2	CASTPLQGLAGVSREQYF	TGTGCCAGCACCCCTCTACAAGGACTAGCGGGAGTGTCTAGGGAGCAGTACTTC
TRBV20-1	TRBJ1-5	few	TRBD1	CSALTGSSNQPQHF	TGCAGTGCCCTGACAGGGTCTAGCAATCAGCCCCAGCATTTT
TRBV29-1	TRBJ2-5	few	NA	CSVRQETQYF	TGCAGCGTTCGGCAAGAGACCCAGTACTTC
TRBV6-5	TRBJ2-3	NA	NA	CASIDADTQYF	TGTGCCAGCATTGACGCGGATACGCAGTATTTT